This T cell receptor (beta chain) emerged from a study of T cell responses to AZD1222 COVID-19 vaccine. Findings of the study overall: Unmutated regions of variants are reportedly targeted by nearly half of spike-specific TCRs. Females made up more of the donors, who were largely white British, and clonal diversity may have come out too low. None of the repertoires were sampled until the peak T cell response had passed.

Details on this clone: Its antigen is as yet unknown.

The repertoire was sequenced with immunoSEQ multiplex PCR; TCRdb's copy has only in-frame clones and lacks some. The data hold approximately 190,000 clones, with about 94% observed a single time. Pooled together were second doses at about 4 or about 12 weeks. The CDR3 is 15 amino acids. Trimming took 3 bases from V and 6 from J, leaving 12 bases between them. The germline CDR1 and CDR2 sequences are LGHNA and YNFKEQ. Source: peripheral blood, taken 28 days after the second AZD1222 dose. This TCR derives from an adult who received the AZD1222 COVID-19 vaccine. The V call is TRBV4-2, the J call TRBJ1-6, with TRBD1 as a possible D gene (5 bases). This CDR3 reads CASSQAGTSNSPLHF. The CDR3, as DNA: TGTGCCAGCAGCCAGGCGGGGACGTCTAATTCACCCCTCCACTTT.